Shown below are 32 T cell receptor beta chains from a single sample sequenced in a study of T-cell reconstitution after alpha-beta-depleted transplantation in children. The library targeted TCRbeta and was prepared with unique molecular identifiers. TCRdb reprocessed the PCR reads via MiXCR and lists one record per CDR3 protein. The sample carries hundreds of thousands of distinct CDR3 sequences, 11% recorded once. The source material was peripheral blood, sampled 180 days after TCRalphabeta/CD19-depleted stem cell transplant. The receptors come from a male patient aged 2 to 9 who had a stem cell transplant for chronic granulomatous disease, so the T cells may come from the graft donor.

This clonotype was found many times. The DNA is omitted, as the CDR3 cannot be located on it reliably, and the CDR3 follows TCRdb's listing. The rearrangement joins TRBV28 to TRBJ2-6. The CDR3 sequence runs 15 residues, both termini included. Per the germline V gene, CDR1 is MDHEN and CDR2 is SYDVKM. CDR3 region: CASSLFRFGANVLTF.

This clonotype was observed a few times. CDR3 region: CASSPLQGHNSKGSGNTIYF. The CDR3 bases are TGTGCCAGCAGCCCACTTCAGGGGCACAACTCGAAGGGCTCTGGAAACACCATATATTTT. The rearrangement links TRBV7-3 to TRBJ1-3; possible D gene TRBD1, 6 bases. The CDR3 loop spans 20 amino acids. CDR1 SGHTA and CDR2 FQGTGA come from the germline V gene. The V gene lost 5 bases and the J gene lost 0 bases, with 26 bases spanning the gap.

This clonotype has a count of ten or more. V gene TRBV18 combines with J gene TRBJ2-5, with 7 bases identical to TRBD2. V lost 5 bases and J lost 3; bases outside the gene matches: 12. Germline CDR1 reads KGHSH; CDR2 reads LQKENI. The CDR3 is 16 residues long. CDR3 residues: CASSIQAASGKETQYF. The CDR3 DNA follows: TGTGCCAGCTCAATTCAGGCGGCTAGCGGAAAAGAGACCCAGTACTTC.

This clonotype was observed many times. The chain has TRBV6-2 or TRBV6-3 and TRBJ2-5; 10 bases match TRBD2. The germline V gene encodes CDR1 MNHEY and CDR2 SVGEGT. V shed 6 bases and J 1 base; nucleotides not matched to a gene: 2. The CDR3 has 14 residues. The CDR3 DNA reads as TGTGCCAGCAGACTAGCGGGGCTCCAAGAGACCCAGTACTTC. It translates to CASRLAGLQETQYF.

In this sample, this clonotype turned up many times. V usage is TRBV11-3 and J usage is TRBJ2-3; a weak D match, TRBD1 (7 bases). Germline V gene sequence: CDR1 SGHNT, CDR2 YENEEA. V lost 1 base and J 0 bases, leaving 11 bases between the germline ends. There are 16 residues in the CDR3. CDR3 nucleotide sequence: TGTGCCAGCAGCTTAGGCGGGACAGACAGCACAGATACGCAGTATTTT. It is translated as CASSLGGTDSTDTQYF.

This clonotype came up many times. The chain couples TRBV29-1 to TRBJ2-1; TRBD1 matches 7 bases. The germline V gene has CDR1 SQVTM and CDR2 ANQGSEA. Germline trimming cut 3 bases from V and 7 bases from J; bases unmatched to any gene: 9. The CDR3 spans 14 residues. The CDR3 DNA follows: TGCAGCGTTGATAAGACAGGGATGGGTAATGAGCAGTTCTTC. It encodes CSVDKTGMGNEQFF.

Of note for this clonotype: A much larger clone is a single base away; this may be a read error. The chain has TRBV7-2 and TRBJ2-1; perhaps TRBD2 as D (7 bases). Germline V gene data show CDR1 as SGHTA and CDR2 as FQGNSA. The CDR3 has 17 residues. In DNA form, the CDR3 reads TGTGCCAGCAGCTATATTTTGGGGGCGGGGGTAGACAATGAGCAGCTCTTC. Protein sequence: CASSYILGAGVDNEQLF.

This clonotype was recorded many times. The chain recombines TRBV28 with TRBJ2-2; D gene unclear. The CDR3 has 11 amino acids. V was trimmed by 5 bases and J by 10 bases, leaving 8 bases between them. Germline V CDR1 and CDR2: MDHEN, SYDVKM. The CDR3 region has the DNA TGTGCCAGCAGTGCCAGGAAGGAGCTGTTTTTT. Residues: CASSARKELFF.

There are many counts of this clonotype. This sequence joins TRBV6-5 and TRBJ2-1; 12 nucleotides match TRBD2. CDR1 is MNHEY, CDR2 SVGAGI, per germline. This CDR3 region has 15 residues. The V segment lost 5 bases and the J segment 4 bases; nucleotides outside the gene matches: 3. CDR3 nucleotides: TGTGCCAGCAGTATACTAGCGGGGGGTTACAATGAGCAGTTCTTC. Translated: CASSILAGGYNEQFF.

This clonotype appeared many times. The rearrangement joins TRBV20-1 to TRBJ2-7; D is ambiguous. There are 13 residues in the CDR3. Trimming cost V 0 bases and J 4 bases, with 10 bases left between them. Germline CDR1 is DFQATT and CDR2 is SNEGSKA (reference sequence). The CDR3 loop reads CSARDRQTYEQYF. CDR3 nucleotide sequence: TGCAGTGCTAGAGATCGGCAGACTTACGAGCAGTACTTC.

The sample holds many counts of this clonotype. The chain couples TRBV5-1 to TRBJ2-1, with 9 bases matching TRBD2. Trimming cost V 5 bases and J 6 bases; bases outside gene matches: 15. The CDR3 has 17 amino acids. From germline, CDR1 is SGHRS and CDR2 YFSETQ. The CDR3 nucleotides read TGCGCCAGCAGAGTAGATAGCGGGAGCCCCGTCGGCAATGAGCAGTTCTTC. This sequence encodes CASRVDSGSPVGNEQFF.

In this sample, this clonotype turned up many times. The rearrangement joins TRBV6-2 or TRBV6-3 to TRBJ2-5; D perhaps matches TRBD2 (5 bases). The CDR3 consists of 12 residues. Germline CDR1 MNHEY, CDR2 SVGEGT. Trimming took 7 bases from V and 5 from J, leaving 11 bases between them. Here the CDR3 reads CASTQGGETQYF. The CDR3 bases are TGTGCCAGCACCCAAGGCGGGGAGACCCAGTACTTC.

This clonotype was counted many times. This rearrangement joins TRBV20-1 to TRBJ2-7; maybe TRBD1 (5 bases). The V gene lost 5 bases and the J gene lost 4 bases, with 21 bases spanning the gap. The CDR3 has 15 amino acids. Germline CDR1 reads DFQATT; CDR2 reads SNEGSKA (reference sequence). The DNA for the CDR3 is TGCAGTGCTCATACGTCGGTGGGGCTCTGGTACGAGCAGTACTTC. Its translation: CSAHTSVGLWYEQYF.

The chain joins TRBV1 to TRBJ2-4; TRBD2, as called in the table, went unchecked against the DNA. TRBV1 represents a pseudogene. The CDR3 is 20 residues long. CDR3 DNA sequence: TGCACCAGCAGCTCACGCTGTGGGTCCAACGGGAGCCTCACCAAAAACATTCAGTACTTC. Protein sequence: CTSSSRCGSNGSLTKNIQYF.

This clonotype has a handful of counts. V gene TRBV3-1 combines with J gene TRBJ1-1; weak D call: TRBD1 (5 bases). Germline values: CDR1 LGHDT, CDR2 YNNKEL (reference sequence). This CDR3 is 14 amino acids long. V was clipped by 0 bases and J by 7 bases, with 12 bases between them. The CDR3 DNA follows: TGTGCCAGCAGCCAAGACCAGGGAAGGGTTGAAGCTTTCTTT. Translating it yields CASSQDQGRVEAFF.

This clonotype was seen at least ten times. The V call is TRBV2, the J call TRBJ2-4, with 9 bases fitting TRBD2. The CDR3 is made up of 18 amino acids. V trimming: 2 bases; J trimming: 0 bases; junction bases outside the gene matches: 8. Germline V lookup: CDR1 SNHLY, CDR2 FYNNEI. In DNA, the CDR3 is TGTGCCAGCAGTGAAAGGGCTAGCGGGGCACTAGCCAAAAACATTCAGTACTTC. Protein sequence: CASSERASGALAKNIQYF.

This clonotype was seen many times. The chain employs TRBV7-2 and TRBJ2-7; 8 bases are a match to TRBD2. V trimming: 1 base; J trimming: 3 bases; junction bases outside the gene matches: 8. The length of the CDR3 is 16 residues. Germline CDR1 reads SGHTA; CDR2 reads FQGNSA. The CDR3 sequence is CASSLGVGAGGYEQYF. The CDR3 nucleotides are TGTGCCAGCAGCTTAGGGGTGGGCGCGGGGGGCTACGAGCAGTACTTC.

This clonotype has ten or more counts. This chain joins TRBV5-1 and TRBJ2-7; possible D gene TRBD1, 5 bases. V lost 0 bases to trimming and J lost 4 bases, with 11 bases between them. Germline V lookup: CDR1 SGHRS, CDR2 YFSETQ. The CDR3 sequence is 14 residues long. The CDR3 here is CASSLVQGTYEQYF. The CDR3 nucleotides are TGCGCCAGCAGCTTGGTTCAGGGAACGTACGAGCAGTACTTC.

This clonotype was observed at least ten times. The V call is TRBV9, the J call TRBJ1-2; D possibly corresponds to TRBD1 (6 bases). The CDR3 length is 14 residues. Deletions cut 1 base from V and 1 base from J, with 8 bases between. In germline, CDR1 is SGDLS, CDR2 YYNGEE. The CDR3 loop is CASSVNRDNYGYTF. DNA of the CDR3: TGTGCCAGCAGCGTAAACAGGGATAACTATGGCTACACCTTC. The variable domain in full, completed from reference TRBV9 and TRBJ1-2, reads DSGVTQTPKHLITATGQRVTLRCSPRSGDLSVYWYQQSLDQGLQFLIQYYNGEERAKGNILERFSAQQFPDLHSELNLSSLELGDSALYFCASSVNRDNYGYTFGSGTRLTVV.

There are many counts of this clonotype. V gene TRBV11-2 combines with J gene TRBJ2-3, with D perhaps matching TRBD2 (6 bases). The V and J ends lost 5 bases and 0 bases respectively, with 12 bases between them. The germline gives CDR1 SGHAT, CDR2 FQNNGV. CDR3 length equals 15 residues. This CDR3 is CASSPSGDSTDTQYF. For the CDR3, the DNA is TGTGCCAGCAGCCCCTCGGGGGACAGCACAGATACGCAGTATTTT.

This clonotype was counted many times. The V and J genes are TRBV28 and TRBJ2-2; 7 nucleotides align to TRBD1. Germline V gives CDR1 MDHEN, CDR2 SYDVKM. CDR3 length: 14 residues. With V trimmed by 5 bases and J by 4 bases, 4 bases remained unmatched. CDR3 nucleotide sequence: TGTGCCAGCAGTACAGGGGTGAGCACCGGGGAGCTGTTTTTT. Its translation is CASSTGVSTGELFF.

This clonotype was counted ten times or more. The CDR3 DNA sequence: TGTGCCAGCCGACAGGGGGGGTACACCGGGGAGCTGTTTTTT. Translated: CASRQGGYTGELFF. The chain recombines TRBV5-6 with TRBJ2-2; TRBD1 aligns across 9 bases. From germline, CDR1 is SGHDT and CDR2 YYEEEE. V shed 7 bases and J 3 bases; nucleotides not matched to a gene: 4. CDR3 length equals 14 residues. Complete variable domain (other parts from reference TRBV5-6 and TRBJ2-2): DAGVTQSPTHLIKTRGQQVTLRCSPKSGHDTVSWYQQALGQGPQFIFQYYEEEERQRGNFPDRFSGHQFPNYSSELNVNALLLGDSALYLCASRQGGYTGELFFGEGSRLTVL.

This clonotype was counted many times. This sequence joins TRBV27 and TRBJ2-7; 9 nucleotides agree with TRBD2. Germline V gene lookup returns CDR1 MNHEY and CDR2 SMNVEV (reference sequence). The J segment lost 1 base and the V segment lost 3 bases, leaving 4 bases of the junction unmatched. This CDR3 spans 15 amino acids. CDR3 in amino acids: CASSFGAGGSYEQYF. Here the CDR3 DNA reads TGTGCCAGCAGTTTCGGAGCGGGAGGTTCCTACGAGCAGTACTTC.

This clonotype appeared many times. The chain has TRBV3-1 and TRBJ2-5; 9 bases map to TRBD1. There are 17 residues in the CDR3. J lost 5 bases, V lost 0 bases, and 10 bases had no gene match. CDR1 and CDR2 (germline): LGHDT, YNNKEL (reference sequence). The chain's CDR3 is CASSQDLPGQGGETQYF. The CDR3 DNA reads TGTGCCAGCAGCCAAGATCTCCCGGGACAGGGAGGGGAGACCCAGTACTTC.

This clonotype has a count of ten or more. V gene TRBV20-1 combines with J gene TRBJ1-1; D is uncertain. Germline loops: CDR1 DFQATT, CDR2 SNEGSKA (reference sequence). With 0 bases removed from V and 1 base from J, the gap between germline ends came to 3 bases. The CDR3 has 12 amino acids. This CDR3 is CSARDGNTEAFF. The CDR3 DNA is TGCAGTGCTAGAGATGGGAACACTGAAGCTTTCTTT.

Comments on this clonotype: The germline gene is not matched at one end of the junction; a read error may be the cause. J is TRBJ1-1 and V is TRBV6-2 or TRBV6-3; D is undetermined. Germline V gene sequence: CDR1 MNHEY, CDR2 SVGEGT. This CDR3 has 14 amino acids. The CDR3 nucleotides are TGTGGCAGCAGTTACGGGCAGCGGAACACTGAAGCTTTCTTT. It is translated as CGSSYGQRNTEAFF.

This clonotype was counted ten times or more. The CDR3 is CSVEMGGAGVTQYF. The CDR3 DNA is TGCAGCGTTGAGATGGGGGGAGCTGGTGTTACGCAGTATTTT. The chain combines TRBV29-1 with TRBJ2-3; D is perhaps TRBD2 (6 bases). This CDR3 region has 14 residues. Germline V gene lookup returns CDR1 SQVTM and CDR2 ANQGSEA. V dropped 3 bases and J dropped 8 bases, with 18 bases sitting between them.

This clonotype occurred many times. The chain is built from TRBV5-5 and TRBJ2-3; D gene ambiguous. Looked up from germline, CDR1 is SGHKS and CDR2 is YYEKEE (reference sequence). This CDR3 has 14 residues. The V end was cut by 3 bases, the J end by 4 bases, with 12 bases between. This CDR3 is CASSSRPDSDTQYF. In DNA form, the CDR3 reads TGTGCCAGCAGCTCGAGGCCTGATTCAGATACGCAGTATTTT.

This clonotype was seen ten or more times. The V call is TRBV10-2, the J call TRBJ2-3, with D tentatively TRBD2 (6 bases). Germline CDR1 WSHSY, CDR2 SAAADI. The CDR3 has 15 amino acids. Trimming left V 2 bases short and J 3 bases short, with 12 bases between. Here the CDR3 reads CASSEAGTVTDTQYF. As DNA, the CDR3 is TGCGCCAGCAGTGAGGCCGGGACTGTGACAGATACGCAGTATTTT.

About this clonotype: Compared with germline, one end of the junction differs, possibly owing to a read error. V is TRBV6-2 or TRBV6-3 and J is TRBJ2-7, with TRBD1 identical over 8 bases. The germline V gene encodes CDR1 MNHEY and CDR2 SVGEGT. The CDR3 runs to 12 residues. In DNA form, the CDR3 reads TGTTCCAGCAGGGACAGGCGGTACGAGCAGTACTTC. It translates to CSSRDRRYEQYF.

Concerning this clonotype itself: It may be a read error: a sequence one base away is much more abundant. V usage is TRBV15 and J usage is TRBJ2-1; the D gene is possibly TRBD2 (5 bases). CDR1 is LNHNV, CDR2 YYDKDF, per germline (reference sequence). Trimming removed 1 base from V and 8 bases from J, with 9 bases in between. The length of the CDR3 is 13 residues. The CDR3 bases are TGTGCCACCAGCAGAGGGGAGCCTTATGAGCAGTTCTTC. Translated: CATSRGEPYEQFF.

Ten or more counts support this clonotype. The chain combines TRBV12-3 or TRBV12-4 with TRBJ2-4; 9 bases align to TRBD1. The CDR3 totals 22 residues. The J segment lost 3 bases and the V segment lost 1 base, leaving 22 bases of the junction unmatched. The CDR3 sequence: CASSLVVGDRDWEYMGKNIQYF. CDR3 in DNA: TGTGCCAGCAGTTTAGTAGTCGGGGACAGGGATTGGGAGTATATGGGCAAAAACATTCAGTACTTC.